The 27 T cell receptor beta chains below were found in one sample sequenced in a study of shared clonotypes between healthy human individuals. Method: immunoSEQ multiplex PCR; TCRdb's copy keeps in-frame clones and lacks some. The sample includes approximately 2,000,000 clones, just under 95% seen only once; the top ten take about 0.36%. Sequenced: naive CD4+ T cells from PBMCs. As to subset: CD45RA+ positively selected. These receptors came from a young man in good health. Some clones in this sample may be carry-over from other donors' samples.

The chain employs TRBV15 and TRBJ1-2; no firm D call. The CDR3 has 12 residues. Trimming took 2 bases from V and 3 from J, leaving 4 bases between them. CDR1 LNHNV and CDR2 YYDKDF come from the germline V gene (reference sequence). The CDR3: CATSRQDYGYTF. The CDR3, as DNA: TGTGCCACCAGCAGACAGGACTATGGCTACACCTTC.

This clone was detected only once. The V and J genes are TRBV28 and TRBJ2-3; TRBD2 matches at 9 bases. CDR1 is MDHEN, CDR2 SYDVKM, per germline. Germline trimming cut 7 bases from V and 3 bases from J; bases unmatched to any gene: 11. The CDR3 is 16 amino acids. The CDR3 DNA reads as TGTGCCAGCATCCCATCTCGCGGGAGGGCGACAGATACGCAGTATTTT. Residues: CASIPSRGRATDTQYF.

The chain recombines TRBV7-2 with TRBJ1-1, with 7 bases lining up with TRBD1. V lost 4 bases, J lost 4 bases, and 6 bases stayed unmatched. CDR3 length: 14 residues. The germline V gene encodes CDR1 SGHTA and CDR2 FQGNSA. The CDR3 loop reads CASSSNTGVTEAFF. For the CDR3, the DNA is TGTGCCAGCAGCTCCAATACAGGGGTCACTGAAGCTTTCTTT.

The rearrangement uses TRBV6-6 and TRBJ1-2, with TRBD1 matching 7 bases. The CDR3 length is 14 residues. Trimming at V came to 2 bases and at J to 7 bases, leaving 7 bases not matched to a gene. Germline CDR1 is MNHNY and CDR2 is SVGAGI (reference sequence). CDR3 nucleotides: TGTGCCAGCAGTTACGACCAGACAGGGACTGGCTACACCTTC. Translated: CASSYDQTGTGYTF.

The chain joins TRBV28 to TRBJ1-2; 12 positions agree with TRBD1. V lost 7 bases to trimming and J lost 8 bases; unmatched junction nucleotides: 8. This CDR3 contains 14 residues. Germline CDR1 reads MDHEN; CDR2 reads SYDVKM. The CDR3 loop reads CASKAGTGGLGYTF. The CDR3 bases are TGTGCCAGCAAGGCCGGGACAGGGGGCTTGGGCTACACCTTC.

Here the CDR3 reads CASGRQGLNTGELFF. CDR3 DNA sequence: TGTGCTAGTGGACGACAGGGGTTGAACACCGGGGAGCTGTTTTTT. The rearrangement uses TRBV12-5 and TRBJ2-2, with 8 bases aligning to TRBD1. V lost 6 bases to trimming and J lost 1 base; unmatched junction nucleotides: 4. CDR3 length equals 15 residues. Germline lookup yields CDR1 LGHNT and CDR2 FRNRAP.

J is TRBJ1-3 and V is TRBV7-9; D not certain. Trimming cost V 6 bases and J 2 bases, with 17 bases left between them. CDR1 and CDR2 from the germline V gene are SEHNR and FQNEAQ (reference sequence). The length of the CDR3 is 16 residues. In nucleotides, the CDR3 is TGTGCCAGCAGTCCTTGGGCAGGACTTACTGGAAACACCATATATTTT. Amino acids: CASSPWAGLTGNTIYF.

The table lists this clone with a count of one. V and J are TRBV25-1 and TRBJ2-3; TRBD2 agrees at 12 bases. The CDR3 totals 16 residues. Looked up from germline, CDR1 is MGHDK and CDR2 is SYGVNS. The V gene end was trimmed by 6 bases and the J gene end by 5 bases; junction bases not matched to a gene: 9. The CDR3 region is CASSPSGRALVDTQYF. Written as DNA, the CDR3 is TGTGCCAGCAGCCCTAGCGGGAGGGCCCTCGTAGATACGCAGTATTTT.

The chain carries TRBV7-9 and TRBJ2-1; TRBD2 might be the D (7 bases). V was pared by 3 bases and J by 9 bases, with 18 bases between. Germline-derived CDR1 and CDR2 are SEHNR and FQNEAQ (reference sequence). The CDR3 length is 15 residues. CDR3 nucleotides: TGTGCCAGCAGCTTGGGCAGGGGAGGGATCGGTGAGCAGTTCTTC. Protein: CASSLGRGGIGEQFF.

The chain couples TRBV7-9 to TRBJ2-5; no definite D call. V lost 2 bases, J lost 1 base, and 11 bases lay in between. CDR3 length: 15 residues. Looked up from germline, CDR1 is SEHNR and CDR2 is FQNEAQ (reference sequence). The chain's CDR3 is CASSLKSASQETQYF. The CDR3 nucleotides are TGTGCCAGCAGCTTAAAATCGGCTAGCCAAGAGACCCAGTACTTC.

This chain uses TRBV19 with TRBJ1-1; 7 nucleotides align to TRBD1. CDR1 is LNHDA and CDR2 is SQIVND in the germline V gene (reference sequence). This CDR3 contains 14 residues. Germline trimming cut 6 bases from V and 1 base from J; bases unmatched to any gene: 5. In DNA, the CDR3 is TGTGCCAGTAGACAGGGGAGTGGGAACACTGAAGCTTTCTTT. Protein: CASRQGSGNTEAFF. Filled out from reference TRBV19 and TRBJ1-1, the complete variable domain reads DGGITQSPKYLFRKEGQNVTLSCEQNLNHDAMYWYRQDPGQGLRLIYYSQIVNDFQKGDIAEGYSVSREKKESFPLTVTSAQKNPTAFYLCASRQGSGNTEAFFGQGTRLTVV.

The chain employs TRBV28 and TRBJ2-2, with 13 bases fitting TRBD2. Germline-derived CDR1 and CDR2 are MDHEN and SYDVKM. Trimming cost V 7 bases and J 8 bases; bases outside gene matches: 7. This CDR3 has 15 amino acids. In DNA, the CDR3 is TGTGCCAGCACCGGACTAGCGGGAGTTTTGGGGGAGCTGTTTTTT. Encoded protein: CASTGLAGVLGELFF.

V gene TRBV5-6 combines with J gene TRBJ2-5; D unclear. The germline V and J ends were trimmed by 5 bases and 6 bases, with 20 bases remaining between them. The CDR3 spans 15 residues. Germline V gene lookup returns CDR1 SGHDT and CDR2 YYEEEE. CDR3 amino acids: CASSLRTTQLQTQYF. CDR3 nucleotide sequence: TGTGCCAGCAGTTTGAGAACCACCCAACTGCAGACCCAGTACTTC.

In the case of this clone: The sample carries other DNA sequences with the same CDR3. The chain is built from TRBV5-4 and TRBJ1-4, with a weak D call TRBD1 (5 bases). The germline CDR1 and CDR2 sequences are SGHNT and YYREEE (reference sequence). V was clipped by 0 bases and J by 7 bases, with 10 bases between them. The CDR3 is 14 residues long. This CDR3 is CASSLAGVGEKLFF. Here the CDR3 DNA reads TGTGCCAGCAGCTTGGCGGGGGTAGGTGAAAAACTGTTTTTT.

V gene TRBV19 combines with J gene TRBJ2-3; tentative D call: TRBD2 (5 bases). CDR1 LNHDA and CDR2 SQIVND come from the germline V gene (reference sequence). V dropped 3 bases and J dropped 5 bases, with 15 bases sitting between them. The CDR3 totals 15 residues. The CDR3 region has the DNA TGTGCCAGTAGTATTGACGGGAAGGGTGGAGATACGCAGTATTTT. The encoded protein is CASSIDGKGGDTQYF.

The chain links TRBV5-1 to TRBJ1-1; D not certain. The CDR3 has 15 amino acids. V was trimmed by 0 bases and J by 4 bases, leaving 13 bases between them. The germline CDR1 and CDR2 sequences are SGHRS and YFSETQ. The CDR3 bases are TGCGCCAGCAGCTTGGACGGTACCTCAGGCACTGAAGCTTTCTTT. Translating gives CASSLDGTSGTEAFF.

In DNA, the CDR3 is TGTGCCAGCAGCTTTCTCAGCGGGAGGGGCTACGAGCAGTACTTC. Its translation is CASSFLSGRGYEQYF. The chain carries TRBV11-2 and TRBJ2-5; 10 bases line up with TRBD2. The J call may not be correct, given that the DNA end is closer to TRBJ2-7. Germline loops: CDR1 SGHAT, CDR2 FQNNGV. The CDR3 covers 15 residues.

The rearrangement links TRBV21-1 to TRBJ1-1; the table's D gene call, TRBD1, was not cross checked with the DNA. TRBV21-1 is classified as a pseudogene. CDR3 length: 15 residues. Here the CDR3 reads CASNRLGTGGTEAFF. In nucleotides, the CDR3 is TGTGCCAGTAACCGTCTCGGGACAGGCGGCACTGAAGCTTTCTTT.

V is TRBV19 and J is TRBJ2-4, with D possibly matching TRBD2 (5 bases). The CDR3 has 15 residues. Trimming removed 1 base from V and 0 bases from J, with 7 bases in between. In germline, CDR1 is LNHDA, CDR2 SQIVND (reference sequence). The CDR3 sequence: CASSIVGLAKNIQYF. The CDR3 DNA follows: TGTGCCAGTAGTATAGTAGGACTAGCCAAAAACATTCAGTACTTC.

The rearrangement joins TRBV5-1 to TRBJ2-1, with 8 bases lining up with TRBD2. Germline trimming cut 8 bases from V and 0 bases from J; bases unmatched to any gene: 4. CDR3 length: 14 amino acids. Germline CDR1 reads SGHRS; CDR2 reads YFSETQ. This chain's CDR3 is CASAGGSSYNEQFF. CDR3 in DNA: TGCGCCAGTGCGGGAGGCAGCTCCTACAATGAGCAGTTCTTC.

The rearrangement links TRBV28 to TRBJ2-1; 8 nucleotides line up with TRBD1. The germline V gene has CDR1 MDHEN and CDR2 SYDVKM. V was pared by 5 bases and J by 9 bases, with 12 bases of the junction left unmatched. The CDR3 runs 15 residues. The chain's CDR3 is CASSLPGQAGGEQFF. The CDR3 DNA follows: TGTGCCAGCAGTCTCCCGGGACAGGCCGGGGGTGAGCAGTTCTTC. Looking up the rest from reference TRBV28 and TRBJ2-1 gives the full variable domain: DVKVTQSSRYLVKRTGEKVFLECVQDMDHENMFWYRQDPGLGLRLIYFSYDVKMKEKGDIPEGYSVSREKKERFSLILESASTNQTSMYLCASSLPGQAGGEQFFGPGTRLTVL.

The genes are TRBV2 and TRBJ2-7, with D unclear. CDR3 size: 14 residues. Germline V gives CDR1 SNHLY, CDR2 FYNNEI. V dropped 3 bases and J dropped 6 bases, with 15 bases sitting between them. The CDR3 bases are TGTGCCAGCAGTGATTATAGGGTGTATGGCGAGCAGTACTTC. This gives the protein CASSDYRVYGEQYF.

This sequence joins TRBV30 and TRBJ2-7, with 10 bases matching TRBD2. Trimming removed 2 bases from V and 7 bases from J; junction bases left unmatched: 8. Germline CDR1 and CDR2: GTSNPN and SVGIG (reference sequence). The CDR3 loop spans 14 amino acids. The CDR3 here is CAWSTGTSASEQYF. In DNA form, the CDR3 reads TGTGCCTGGAGTACTGGGACTAGCGCGAGTGAGCAGTACTTC.

This rearrangement joins TRBV9 to TRBJ2-1, with D possibly being TRBD1 or TRBD2 (5 bases each). The V end lost 0 bases, the J end lost 5 bases, and 15 bases lay between the germline ends. This CDR3 has 16 amino acids. The germline V gene encodes CDR1 SGDLS and CDR2 YYNGEE. The CDR3 DNA reads as TGTGCCAGCAGCGTAGGTGGATGGGGGATTAACAATGAGCAGTTCTTC. This sequence encodes CASSVGGWGINNEQFF.

V is TRBV28 and J is TRBJ2-4; D assignment may be TRBD1 or TRBD2 (5 bases each). The CDR3 runs 16 residues. CDR1 MDHEN and CDR2 SYDVKM come from the germline V gene. V dropped 5 bases and J dropped 4 bases, with 18 bases sitting between them. In DNA, the CDR3 is TGTGCCAGCAGTCCCCTGGGAGCGGACATTAAAAACATTCAGTACTTC. It yields the protein CASSPLGADIKNIQYF.

The chain uses TRBV5-1 and TRBJ2-5; 14 positions agree with TRBD2. This CDR3 is built from 18 residues. CDR1 is SGHRS, CDR2 YFSETQ, per germline. V lost 3 bases and J lost 2; bases outside the gene matches: 9. The CDR3 is CASSWGLAGVPVQETQYF. As DNA, the CDR3 is TGCGCCAGCAGCTGGGGACTAGCGGGAGTCCCGGTTCAAGAGACCCAGTACTTC.

The chain joins TRBV6-5 to TRBJ2-7, with D perhaps TRBD1 or TRBD2 (5 bases each). Germline CDR1 is MNHEY and CDR2 is SVGAGI. The ends were cut back, 6 bases at V and 0 bases at J, with 12 bases in the middle. There are 14 residues in the CDR3. The CDR3 spells CASRRTGPSYEQYF. In DNA, the CDR3 is TGTGCCAGCAGGAGGACGGGACCCTCCTACGAGCAGTACTTC.